This TCR beta chain was sequenced in a study of blood T cell repertoires in COVID-19. Study context: The study drew acute and convalescent COVID-19 samples from the United States, Italy and Spain.

Everyone who took part was about 18 to 90 years old, and they came from 24 US areas. The study assigned cohorts using participant-reported clinical history. The CDR3 runs to 16 residues. Trimming removed 5 bases from V and 3 bases from J; junction bases left unmatched: 7. The germline V gene has CDR1 SGHVS and CDR2 FNYEAQ. Per the original methods: Cell counts per sample came from amplifying reference gene primers. The protocol was immunoSEQ multiplex PCR, while the TCRdb copy is restricted to in-frame clones and leaves out a portion. That table furnishes V, J and clone size, whereas the DNA furnished D and trimming. The sample includes some 330,000 clones, around 83% of them seen just once.

The source material was PBMCs or T cells enriched from blood (not recorded which). This sequence joins TRBV7-6 and TRBJ1-1; 12 nucleotides match TRBD1. This TCR was recovered from a woman aged 45-65 years who had recovered from COVID-19. The DNA of the CDR3 is TGTGCCAGCAGCCCGTGGGACAGGGGGCCGGACACTGAAGCTTTCTTT. This gives the protein CASSPWDRGPDTEAFF.